This T cell receptor beta chain was recorded in a study of blood T cell repertoires in COVID-19. Study at large: From the United States, Italy and Spain came samples of acute and convalescent COVID-19.

Only in-frame clones appear in the TCRdb table, and some are missing; sequencing was by immunoSEQ multiplex PCR. The data hold 110,000 to 150,000 clones, with less than 85% observed a single time. This CDR3 is 14 amino acids long. The V and J ends lost 5 bases and 8 bases respectively, with 15 bases between them. Looked up from germline, CDR1 is SEHNR and CDR2 is FQNEAQ (reference sequence). The chain has TRBV7-9 and TRBJ1-4, with a weak D call TRBD1 (5 bases). This TCR came from a woman aged 18-29 years who had been exposed to COVID-19. Specimen: PBMCs or T cells enriched from blood (not recorded which). CDR3 DNA: TGTGCCAGCAGCGCGACAGAGGGAGGAGAAAAACTGTTTTTT. It translates to CASSATEGGEKLFF. The variable domain in full, completed from reference TRBV7-9 and TRBJ1-4, reads DTGVSQNPRHKITKRGQNVTFRCDPISEHNRLYWYRQTLGQGPEFLTYFQNEAQLEKSRLLSDRFSAERPKGSFSTLEIQRTEQGDSAMYLCASSATEGGEKLFFGSGTQLSVL.